This paragraph reports one T cell receptor (beta chain). What it recognizes is unknown. This CDR3 comprises 16 residues. Germline V lookup: CDR1 MNHEY, CDR2 SVGAGI. V was pared by 2 bases and J by 0 bases, with 4 bases of the junction left unmatched. The data were taken from a study of OX40 agonist ivuxolimab in advanced cancers. Whole-study results and caveats: Clonal expansion was seen in CD4+ and CD8+ blood T cells by week 6 at 0.1 to 3.0 mg/kg.

Blood sampling took place at baseline, cycle 4 day 1, and cycle 7 day 1. Repertoires were generated with immunoSEQ multiplex PCR, while TCRdb's copy carries only in-frame clones and drops some. The table has about 81,000 clones, more than 85% seen once. The rearrangement joins TRBV6-5 to TRBJ2-1; 7 bases map to TRBD2. The sequencing used CD4+ or CD8+ T cells sorted from blood, collected in a trial of the OX40 agonist ivuxolimab. The sequence came from an adult with an advanced solid tumor such as melanoma, head and neck, liver or kidney cancer. The CDR3 spells CASSYLTSLSYNEQFF. The CDR3, as DNA: TGTGCCAGCAGTTACCTGACTAGCCTCTCCTACAATGAGCAGTTCTTC.